This T cell receptor beta chain stems from a study of blood T cell repertoires in COVID-19. Germline CDR1 reads SGDLS; CDR2 reads YYNGEE. V lost 0 bases to trimming and J lost 1 base, with 5 bases between them. The length of the CDR3 is 14 residues. Some clones are missing from TCRdb's copy, which holds only in-frame ones; the method was immunoSEQ multiplex PCR. The sample lists approximately 150,000 clones; 79% were seen once. The clonotype originates from a woman aged 55-75 years with COVID-19, enrolled during active disease. The genes are TRBV9 and TRBJ2-1; no clear D gene. The sequencing sample was made of peripheral blood. The CDR3 DNA reads as TGTGCCAGCAGCGTAGGAGTATCCTACAATGAGCAGTTCTTC. This sequence encodes CASSVGVSYNEQFF.